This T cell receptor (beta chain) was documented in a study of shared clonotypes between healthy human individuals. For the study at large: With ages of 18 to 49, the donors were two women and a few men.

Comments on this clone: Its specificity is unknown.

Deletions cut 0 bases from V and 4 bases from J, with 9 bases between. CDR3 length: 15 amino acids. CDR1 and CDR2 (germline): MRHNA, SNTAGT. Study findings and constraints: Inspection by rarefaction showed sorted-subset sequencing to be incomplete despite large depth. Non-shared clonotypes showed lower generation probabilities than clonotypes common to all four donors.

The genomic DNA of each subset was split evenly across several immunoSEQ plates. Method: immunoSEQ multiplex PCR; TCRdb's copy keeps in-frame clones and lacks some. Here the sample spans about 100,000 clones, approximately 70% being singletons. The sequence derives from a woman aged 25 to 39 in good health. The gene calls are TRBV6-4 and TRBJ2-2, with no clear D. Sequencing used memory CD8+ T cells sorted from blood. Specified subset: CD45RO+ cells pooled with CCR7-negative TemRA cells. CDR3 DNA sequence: TGTGCCAGCAGTGACTCGATTCGCCCCACCGGGGAGCTGTTTTTT. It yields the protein CASSDSIRPTGELFF.